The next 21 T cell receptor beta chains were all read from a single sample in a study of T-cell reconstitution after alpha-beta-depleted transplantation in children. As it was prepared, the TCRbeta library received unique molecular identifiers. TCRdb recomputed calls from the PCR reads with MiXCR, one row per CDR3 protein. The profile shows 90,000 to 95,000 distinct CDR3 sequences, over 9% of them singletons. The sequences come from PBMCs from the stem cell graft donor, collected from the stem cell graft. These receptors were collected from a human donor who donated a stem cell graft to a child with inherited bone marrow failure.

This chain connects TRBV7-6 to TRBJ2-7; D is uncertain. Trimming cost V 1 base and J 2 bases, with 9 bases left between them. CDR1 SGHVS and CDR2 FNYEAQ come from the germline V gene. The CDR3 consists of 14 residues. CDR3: CASSLESRTYEQYF. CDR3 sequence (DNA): TGTGCCAGCAGCTTAGAGTCTAGGACCTACGAGCAGTACTTC.

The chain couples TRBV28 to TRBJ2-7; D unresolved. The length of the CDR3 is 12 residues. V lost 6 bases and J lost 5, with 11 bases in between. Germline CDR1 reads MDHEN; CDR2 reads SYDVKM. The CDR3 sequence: CASRNVRDEQYF. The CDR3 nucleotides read TGTGCCAGCAGAAACGTCCGAGACGAGCAGTACTTC.

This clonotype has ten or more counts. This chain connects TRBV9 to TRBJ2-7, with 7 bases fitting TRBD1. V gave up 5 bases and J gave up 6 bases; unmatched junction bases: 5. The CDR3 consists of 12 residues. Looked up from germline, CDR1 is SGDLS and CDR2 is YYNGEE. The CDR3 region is CASSSGQREQYF. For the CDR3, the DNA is TGTGCCAGCAGTTCGGGACAGCGCGAGCAGTACTTC.

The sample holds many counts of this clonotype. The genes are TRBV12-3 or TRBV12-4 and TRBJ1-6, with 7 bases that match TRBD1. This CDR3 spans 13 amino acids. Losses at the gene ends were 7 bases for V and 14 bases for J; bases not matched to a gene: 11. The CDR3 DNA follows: TGTGCCAGCACCCTAGGGGGCCTCGGGACCCTCCACTTT. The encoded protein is CASTLGGLGTLHF.

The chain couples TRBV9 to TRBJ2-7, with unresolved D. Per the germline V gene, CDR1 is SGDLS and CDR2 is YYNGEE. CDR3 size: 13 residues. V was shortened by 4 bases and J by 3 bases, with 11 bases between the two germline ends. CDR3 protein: CASSPEVDYEQYF. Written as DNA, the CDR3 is TGTGCCAGCAGCCCCGAGGTGGACTACGAGCAGTACTTC.

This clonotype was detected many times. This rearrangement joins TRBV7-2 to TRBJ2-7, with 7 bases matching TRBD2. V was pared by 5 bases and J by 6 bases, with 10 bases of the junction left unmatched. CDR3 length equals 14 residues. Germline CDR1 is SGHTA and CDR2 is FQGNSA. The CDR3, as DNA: TGTGCCAGCAGCCCCCGGGGGGTGGAACTCGAGCAGTACTTC. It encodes CASSPRGVELEQYF.

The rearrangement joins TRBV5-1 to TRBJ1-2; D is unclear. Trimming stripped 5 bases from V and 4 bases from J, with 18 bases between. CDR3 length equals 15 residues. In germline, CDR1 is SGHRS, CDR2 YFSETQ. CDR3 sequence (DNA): TGCGCCAGCAGAACTACAGCTGCCCCTGGCTATGGCTACACCTTC. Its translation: CASRTTAAPGYGYTF.

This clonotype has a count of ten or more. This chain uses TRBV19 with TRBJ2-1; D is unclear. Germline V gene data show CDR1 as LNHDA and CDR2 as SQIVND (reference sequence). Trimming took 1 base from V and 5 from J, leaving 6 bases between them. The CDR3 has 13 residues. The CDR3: CASSIGTDNEQFF. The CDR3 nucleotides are TGTGCCAGTAGTATAGGAACAGACAATGAGCAGTTCTTC.

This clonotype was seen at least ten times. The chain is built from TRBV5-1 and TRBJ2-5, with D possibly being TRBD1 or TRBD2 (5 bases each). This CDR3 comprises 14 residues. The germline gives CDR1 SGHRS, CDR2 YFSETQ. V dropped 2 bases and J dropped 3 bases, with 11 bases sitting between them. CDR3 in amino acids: CASSFGTAKETQYF. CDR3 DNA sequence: TGCGCCAGCAGCTTCGGGACGGCTAAAGAGACCCAGTACTTC. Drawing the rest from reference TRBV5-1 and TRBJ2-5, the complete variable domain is KAGVTQTPRYLIKTRGQQVTLSCSPISGHRSVSWYQQTPGQGLQFLFEYFSETQRNKGNFPGRFSGRQFSNSRSEMNVSTLELGDSALYLCASSFGTAKETQYFGPGTRLLVL.

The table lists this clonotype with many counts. The CDR3 coding sequence is TGCGCCAGCAGCCGGACTATGGAGACCCAGTACTTC. This codes for CASSRTMETQYF. The chain has TRBV5-1 and TRBJ2-5; tentatively, D is TRBD2 (6 bases). The CDR3 is made up of 12 amino acids. Germline-derived CDR1 and CDR2 are SGHRS and YFSETQ. V lost 4 bases and J 5 bases, leaving 9 bases between the germline ends.

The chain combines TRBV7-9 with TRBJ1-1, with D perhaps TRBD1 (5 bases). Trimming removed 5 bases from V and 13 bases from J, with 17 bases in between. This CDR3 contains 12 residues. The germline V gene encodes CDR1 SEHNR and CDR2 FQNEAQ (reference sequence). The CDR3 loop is CASSPSTRGGFF. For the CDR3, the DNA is TGTGCCAGCAGCCCCTCGACTCGGGGGGGTTTCTTT.

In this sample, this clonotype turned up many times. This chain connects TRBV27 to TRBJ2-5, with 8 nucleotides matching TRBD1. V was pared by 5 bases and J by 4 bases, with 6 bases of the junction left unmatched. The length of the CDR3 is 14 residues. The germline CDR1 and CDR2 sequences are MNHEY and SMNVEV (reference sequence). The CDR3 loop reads CASSTTDRGETQYF. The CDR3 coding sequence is TGTGCCAGCAGTACAACAGACAGGGGAGAGACCCAGTACTTC.

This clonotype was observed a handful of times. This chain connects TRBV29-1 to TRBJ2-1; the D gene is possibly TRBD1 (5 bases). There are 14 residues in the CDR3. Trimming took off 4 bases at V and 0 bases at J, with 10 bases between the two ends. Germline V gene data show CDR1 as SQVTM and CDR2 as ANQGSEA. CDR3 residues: CSVGGRYSYNEQFF. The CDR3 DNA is TGCAGCGTTGGGGGCCGTTACTCCTACAATGAGCAGTTCTTC.

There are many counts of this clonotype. CDR3 bases: TGCGCCAGCAGCTCCGGACAGGGGCAAGATGGCTACACCTTC. It specifies CASSSGQGQDGYTF. This sequence joins TRBV5-1 and TRBJ1-2, with 9 nucleotides matching TRBD1. The germline CDR1 and CDR2 sequences are SGHRS and YFSETQ. The CDR3 extends over 14 amino acids. The junction had 6 bases not matched to a gene; V was cut back by 3 bases and J by 6 bases.

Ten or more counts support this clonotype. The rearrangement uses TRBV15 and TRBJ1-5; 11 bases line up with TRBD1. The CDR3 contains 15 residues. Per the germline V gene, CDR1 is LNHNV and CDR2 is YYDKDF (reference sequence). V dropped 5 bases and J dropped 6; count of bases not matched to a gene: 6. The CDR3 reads CATSPGQGVGQPQHF. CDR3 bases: TGTGCCACCAGCCCGGGACAGGGGGTCGGTCAGCCCCAGCATTTT.

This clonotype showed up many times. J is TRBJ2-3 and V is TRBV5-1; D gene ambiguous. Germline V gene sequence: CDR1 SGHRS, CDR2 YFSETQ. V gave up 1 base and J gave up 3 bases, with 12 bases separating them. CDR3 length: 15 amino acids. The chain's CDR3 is CASSLTGSPTDTQYF. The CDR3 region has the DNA TGCGCCAGCAGCTTGACTGGCAGCCCTACAGATACGCAGTATTTT.

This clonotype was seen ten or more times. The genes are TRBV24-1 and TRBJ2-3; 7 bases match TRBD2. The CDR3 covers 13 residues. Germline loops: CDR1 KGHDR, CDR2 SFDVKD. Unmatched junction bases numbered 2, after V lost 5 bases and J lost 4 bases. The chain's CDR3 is CATSGAGADTQYF. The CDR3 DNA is TGTGCCACCAGTGGCGCGGGGGCAGATACGCAGTATTTT.

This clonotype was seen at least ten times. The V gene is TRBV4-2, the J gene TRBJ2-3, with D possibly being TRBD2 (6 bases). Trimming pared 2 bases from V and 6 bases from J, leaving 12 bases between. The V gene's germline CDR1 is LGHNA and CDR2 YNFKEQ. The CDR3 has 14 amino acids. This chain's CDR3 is CASSQPTLADTQYF. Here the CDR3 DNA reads TGTGCCAGCAGCCAACCTACTCTAGCGGATACGCAGTATTTT.

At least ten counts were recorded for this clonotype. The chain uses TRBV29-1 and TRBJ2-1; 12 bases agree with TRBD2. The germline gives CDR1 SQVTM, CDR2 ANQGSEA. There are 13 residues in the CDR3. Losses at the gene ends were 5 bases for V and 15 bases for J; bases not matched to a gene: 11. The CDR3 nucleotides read TGCAGCGTTCTCCTAGCGGGAGGGAATAGGGTGTTCTTC. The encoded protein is CSVLLAGGNRVFF.

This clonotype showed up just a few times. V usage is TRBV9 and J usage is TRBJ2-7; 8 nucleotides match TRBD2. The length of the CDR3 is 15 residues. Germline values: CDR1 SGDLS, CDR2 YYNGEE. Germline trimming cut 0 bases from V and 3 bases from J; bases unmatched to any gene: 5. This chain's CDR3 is CASSVAVAGIYEQYF. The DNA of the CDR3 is TGTGCCAGCAGCGTAGCAGTAGCGGGGATCTACGAGCAGTACTTC.

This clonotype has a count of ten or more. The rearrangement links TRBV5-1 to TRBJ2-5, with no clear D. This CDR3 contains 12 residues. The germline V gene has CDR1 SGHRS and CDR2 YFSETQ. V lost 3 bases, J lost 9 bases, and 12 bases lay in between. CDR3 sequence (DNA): TGCGCCAGCAGCTCCGCCCCGACGTCCCAGTACTTC. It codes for CASSSAPTSQYF.